One sample yielded the 14 T cell receptor beta chains listed below, sequenced in a study of T cells after yellow fever vaccination. TCRdb independently ran MiXCR on the 5' RACE reads; one entry per CDR3 protein. The data show roughly 30,000 distinct CDR3 sequences, with 10% to 13% seen just once and 9% to 15% held by the top ten. This sample comprised PBMCs, either bulk or a sorted T-cell subset (CD4+, CD8+, memory, or dextramer-sorted; not recorded which), obtained around 15 days after the first yellow fever vaccination. Source of these receptors: a young man who received the YFV17D yellow fever vaccine.

Many counts were recorded for this clonotype. This chain links TRBV5-6 with TRBJ2-5; 11 positions agree with TRBD2. This CDR3 contains 15 residues. Per germline, CDR1 SGHDT and CDR2 YYEEEE. V dropped 0 bases and J dropped 5; count of bases not matched to a gene: 3. CDR3 coding DNA: TGTGCCAGCAGCTTGGTAGCGGGGGGGTCGGAGACCCAGTACTTC. Its protein product is CASSLVAGGSETQYF.

This clonotype was detected a few times. V usage is TRBV5-4 and J usage is TRBJ1-6, with D unresolved. V was shortened by 3 bases and J by 7 bases, with 11 bases between the two germline ends. Germline loops: CDR1 SGHNT, CDR2 YYREEE (reference sequence). The CDR3 is 14 amino acids. This chain's CDR3 is CASSSFTQNSPLHF. DNA for the CDR3: TGTGCCAGCAGCTCGTTCACACAGAATTCACCCCTCCACTTT. Complete variable domain (other parts from reference TRBV5-4 and TRBJ1-6): ETGVTQSPTHLIKTRGQQVTLRCSSQSGHNTVSWYQQALGQGPQFIFQYYREEENGRGNFPPRFSGLQFPNYSSELNVNALELDDSALYLCASSSFTQNSPLHFGNGTRLTVT.

This clonotype was observed many times. The V gene is TRBV9, the J gene TRBJ1-2; no definite D call. Trimming left V 6 bases short and J 2 bases short, with 5 bases between. Germline CDR1 reads SGDLS; CDR2 reads YYNGEE. The CDR3 totals 11 residues. Here the CDR3 reads CASTDNYGYTF. The CDR3 bases are TGTGCCAGCACGGACAACTATGGCTACACCTTC.

This clonotype was counted at least ten times. The chain couples TRBV5-1 to TRBJ2-1, with 7 bases matching TRBD1. V dropped 3 bases and J dropped 7; count of bases not matched to a gene: 1. Germline CDR1 is SGHRS and CDR2 is YFSETQ. The CDR3 runs to 12 residues. The CDR3 bases are TGCGCCAGCAGCTACAGGGGTAATGAGCAGTTCTTC. Its protein is CASSYRGNEQFF.

The chain carries TRBV7-2 and TRBJ2-1, with 7 bases that match TRBD1. This CDR3 comprises 14 residues. Germline loops: CDR1 SGHTA, CDR2 FQGNSA. Trimming cost V 1 base and J 8 bases; bases outside gene matches: 5. The CDR3 is CASSLGDSWDEQFF. CDR3 bases: TGTGCCAGCAGCTTAGGGGACAGTTGGGATGAGCAGTTCTTC.

This clonotype was counted many times. This chain links TRBV2 with TRBJ2-7; 12 bases agree with TRBD2. Germline CDR1 reads SNHLY; CDR2 reads FYNNEI. Trimming took 6 bases from V and 4 from J; bases not matched to a gene: 4. The CDR3 sequence is 14 residues long. CDR3 nucleotide sequence: TGTGCCAGCAGGTCGACTAGCGGGGGTTACGAGCAGTACTTC. Its translation: CASRSTSGGYEQYF.

This clonotype was seen ten or more times. This rearrangement joins TRBV5-1 to TRBJ2-1; D uncertain. V shed 6 bases and J shed 4 bases, with 5 bases lying between them. Germline lookup yields CDR1 SGHRS and CDR2 YFSETQ. The CDR3 is made up of 11 amino acids. Here the CDR3 reads CASTIYNEQFF. In nucleotides, the CDR3 is TGCGCCAGCACAATTTACAATGAGCAGTTCTTC.

The sample holds many counts of this clonotype. CDR3 DNA: TGTGCCATCAGTGAGAAGACCGGGGGGCCGAACACCGGGGAGCTGTTTTTT. Protein: CAISEKTGGPNTGELFF. The V and J genes are TRBV10-3 and TRBJ2-2, with a possible D match to TRBD2 (7 bases). Looked up from germline, CDR1 is ENHRY and CDR2 is SYGVKD. This CDR3 has 17 residues. Trimming cost V 2 bases and J 0 bases, with 13 bases left between them.

This clonotype occurred many times. The rearrangement links TRBV12-3 or TRBV12-4 to TRBJ2-5; no definite D call. With 2 bases removed from V and 5 bases from J, the gap between germline ends came to 12 bases. CDR3 length: 14 residues. CDR3: CASSLRPQVETQYF. CDR3 DNA sequence: TGTGCCAGCAGTTTACGGCCCCAGGTTGAGACCCAGTACTTC.

This clonotype was observed many times. The chain is built from TRBV27 and TRBJ2-5; D tentatively reads TRBD1 or TRBD2 (5 bases each). Deletions cut 2 bases from V and 5 bases from J, with 9 bases between. The germline CDR1 and CDR2 sequences are MNHEY and SMNVEV (reference sequence). The CDR3 has 13 residues. The CDR3 DNA follows: TGTGCCAGCAGTTTAACCAGGGAGGAGACCCAGTACTTC. This encodes CASSLTREETQYF.

About this clonotype: Being one base from a much bigger clone, this may be a read error. J is TRBJ2-5 and V is TRBV11-2; no reliable D call. CDR1 and CDR2 (germline): SGHAT, FQNNGV. CDR3 length equals 13 residues. V lost 0 bases and J 11 bases, leaving 13 bases between the germline ends. The CDR3 spells CASSLDTLHQQYF. CDR3 coding DNA: TGTGCCAGCAGCTTAGATACCCTCCACCAGCAGTACTTC. Full variable domain (remainder filled in from reference TRBV11-2 and TRBJ2-5): EAGVAQSPRYKIIEKRQSVAFWCNPISGHATLYWYQQILGQGPKLLIQFQNNGVVDDSQLPKDRFSAERLKGVDSTLKIQPAKLEDSAVYLCASSLDTLHQQYFGPGTRLLVL.

By sample share, this clonotype is medium-sized. The V call is TRBV6-2 or TRBV6-3, the J call TRBJ2-1; 7 bases match TRBD1. In germline, CDR1 is MNHEY, CDR2 SVGEGT. CDR3 length: 14 amino acids. J gave up 7 bases and V 6 bases, and 9 bases lay outside the gene matches. Written as DNA, the CDR3 is TGTGCCAGCAGGGTGGGGACAGTGGGGAATGAGCAGTTCTTC. This translates into CASRVGTVGNEQFF.

Concerning this clonotype itself: This may be a read error: a much more frequent sequence differs by one nucleotide. V gene TRBV28 combines with J gene TRBJ1-4; a weak D match, TRBD1 (5 bases). V was clipped by 5 bases and J by 8 bases, with 15 bases between them. This CDR3 contains 14 residues. Germline V gives CDR1 MDHEN, CDR2 SYDVKM. The CDR3 reads CASSRTWGGEKLFF. CDR3 bases: TGTGCCAGCAGTCGGACATGGGGCGGGGAAAAACTGTTTTTT.

This clonotype was counted at least ten times. The chain is built from TRBV18 and TRBJ1-1; D possibly corresponds to TRBD1 (6 bases). The CDR3 covers 12 residues. The V gene lost 6 bases and the J gene lost 1 base, with 6 bases spanning the gap. The germline V gene has CDR1 KGHSH and CDR2 LQKENI. The CDR3 DNA sequence: TGTGCCAGCTCGGGACAGAACACTGAAGCTTTCTTT. As protein: CASSGQNTEAFF. Full variable domain (remainder filled in from reference TRBV18 and TRBJ1-1): NAGVMQNPRHLVRRRGQEARLRCSPMKGHSHVYWYRQLPEEGLKFMVYLQKENIIDESGMPKERFSAEFPKEGPSILRIQQVVRGDSAAYFCASSGQNTEAFFGQGTRLTVV.